This T cell receptor beta chain came from a study of T cell responses to AZD1222 COVID-19 vaccine. Unmatched junction bases numbered 7, after V lost 7 bases and J lost 6 bases. Per the germline V gene, CDR1 is LNHDA and CDR2 is SQIVND (reference sequence). The CDR3 is made up of 15 amino acids. Sequencing used immunoSEQ multiplex PCR; TCRdb keeps in-frame clones, though not all of them. Here the sample spans fewer than 130,000 clones, around 90% being singletons. To note about this clone: Its cognate antigen is unknown.

The study, taken as a whole, reports: No repertoire was sampled before or during the peak T cell response, only after it. The sample set comprised mostly white British donors with more females, and clonal diversity was possibly underestimated. Spike as a whole was targeted by vaccine-associated CD4 TCRs, dominant at 160-218 and 743-854.

The clonotype comes from an adult who received the AZD1222 COVID-19 vaccine. The rearrangement links TRBV19 to TRBJ1-6; TRBD1 matches 9 bases. Sequenced material: peripheral blood, taken 28 days after the second AZD1222 dose. CDR3 region: CASIHSGQGNSPLHF. Written as DNA, the CDR3 is TGTGCCAGTATCCATTCGGGACAGGGTAATTCACCCCTCCACTTT.